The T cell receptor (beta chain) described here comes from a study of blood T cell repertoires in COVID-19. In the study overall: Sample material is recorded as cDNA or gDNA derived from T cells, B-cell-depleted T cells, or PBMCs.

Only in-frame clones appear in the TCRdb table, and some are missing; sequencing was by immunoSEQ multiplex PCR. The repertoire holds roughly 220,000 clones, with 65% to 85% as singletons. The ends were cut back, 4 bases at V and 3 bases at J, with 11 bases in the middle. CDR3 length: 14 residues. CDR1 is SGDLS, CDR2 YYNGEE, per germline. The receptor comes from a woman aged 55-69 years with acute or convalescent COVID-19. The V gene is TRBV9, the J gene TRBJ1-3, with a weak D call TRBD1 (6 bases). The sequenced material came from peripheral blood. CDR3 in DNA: TGTGCCAGCAGCCCTCAGGGGAATGGAAACACCATATATTTT. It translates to CASSPQGNGNTIYF. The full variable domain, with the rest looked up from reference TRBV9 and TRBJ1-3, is DSGVTQTPKHLITATGQRVTLRCSPRSGDLSVYWYQQSLDQGLQFLIQYYNGEERAKGNILERFSAQQFPDLHSELNLSSLELGDSALYFCASSPQGNGNTIYFGEGSWLTVV.